This record concerns one TCR beta chain sequence. The germline gives CDR1 SQVTM, CDR2 ANQGSEA. The CDR3 covers 12 residues. Losses at the gene ends were 7 bases for V and 9 bases for J; bases not matched to a gene: 8. Expressed TCRB transcripts were sequenced, since all the RNA that had been isolated was reverse transcribed. Assay: immunoSEQ multiplex PCR; the TCRdb copy retains only in-frame clones and omits some. The repertoire holds 400,000 to 600,000 clones, with approximately 30% as singletons. This entry is derived from a study of beta chain features in type 1 diabetes. The chain links TRBV29-1 to TRBJ2-1; 8 nucleotides align to TRBD2. The receptor comes from a man between 18 and 29 years old in good health. What was sequenced was naive CD4+ T cells from blood. The CDR3 reads CSGERELTEQFF. CDR3 sequence (DNA): TGCAGCGGGGAGCGGGAGTTGACTGAGCAGTTCTTC.